The TCR beta chain described here comes from a study of CD8+CD57+ T cells in acquired aplastic anemia. Study-level results: Patients and controls shared some 30 CD8+ CDR3 sequences. Patients and controls had CD8+ Simpson's diversity values that were not significantly distinct.

Per germline, CDR1 SGDLS and CDR2 YYNGEE. Germline trimming cut 4 bases from V and 7 bases from J; bases unmatched to any gene: 10. There are 15 residues in the CDR3. Sequencing involved patients with CD8+CD57+ cell expansion previously shown by flow cytometry. Among the patients, all had severe acquired aplastic anemia. All patients were therapy-naive when blood was sampled. Investigators profiled TCR beta VDJ and CDR3 from genomic DNA template. TCRdb independently ran MiXCR on the reads; one entry per CDR3 protein. The table includes roughly 120,000 distinct CDR3 sequences, under 60% detected once. Ten or more counts support this clonotype. As yet, its antigen is unknown.

The material sequenced was sorted CD4+, CD8+, or CD8+CD57+ T cells (not recorded which) from PBMCs. The rearrangement links TRBV9 to TRBJ1-4, with 7 bases aligning to TRBD1. This TCR was recovered from a human donor with aplastic anemia. CDR3 sequence reads: CASSTSPTGREKLFF. In nucleotides, the CDR3 is TGTGCCAGCAGCACCTCTCCGACAGGGCGTGAAAAACTGTTTTTT.